This is a list of T cell receptor beta chains from one sample in a study of cytomegalovirus exposure and HLA in healthy donors. Profiling relied on immunoSEQ multiplex PCR, and the TCRdb table lists in-frame clones only, not all of them. The listing records tens of thousands of clones. Sequencing used PBMCs. These receptors all stem from a middle-aged woman in good health and CMV-seronegative. CDR3s leave out the opening cysteine and the closing phenylalanine or tryptophan.

V	CDR3
TRBV7-9	ASSLSILNTEAF
TRBV2	ASRLGRGEQY
TRBV13	ASSRKEDFFNEKLF
TRBV20-1	SAGSTEAF
TRBV15	ATSIKEDTQY
TRBV19	ASTTRDRGLNTEAF
TRBV28	ASSPGGGGSYNSPLH
TRBV28	ASRPSGQGYEQY
TRBV9	ASKSGEHNEQF
TRBV5-6	ASSLGGYNEQF
TRBV5-6	ASSFLGQGFEQY